These 12 T cell receptor beta chains originate from one sample sequenced in a study of blood T cell repertoires in COVID-19. The protocol was immunoSEQ multiplex PCR, while the TCRdb copy is restricted to in-frame clones and leaves out a portion. The table shows approximately 330,000 clones, with approximately 90% occurring only once. The specimen sequenced was peripheral blood. Receptor source: a man younger than 40 with COVID-19, enrolled during active disease.

V gene TRBV7-3 combines with J gene TRBJ2-7; 8 bases match TRBD2. The CDR3 covers 16 residues. Germline CDR1 reads SGHTA; CDR2 reads FQGTGA. The J segment lost 6 bases and the V segment lost 2 bases, leaving 12 bases of the junction unmatched. The DNA for the CDR3 is TGTGCCAGCAGCTTATTTGGCCTCCGGGAGGGGGGCGAGCAGTACTTC. It specifies CASSLFGLREGGEQYF.

The rearrangement uses TRBV28 and TRBJ2-7; 11 bases fit TRBD2. V trimming: 7 bases; J trimming: 3 bases; junction bases outside the gene matches: 8. The CDR3 is made up of 15 amino acids. Germline assignment: CDR1 MDHEN and CDR2 SYDVKM. Here the CDR3 DNA reads TGTGCCAGCACCCCCCGACTAGCGGGGATCTACGAGCAGTACTTC. The encoded protein is CASTPRLAGIYEQYF.

The CDR3 spells CASSQSQSYGQGSRNTEAFF. The CDR3 DNA sequence: TGTGCCAGCAGCCAAAGCCAATCTTACGGACAGGGTAGCCGAAACACTGAAGCTTTCTTT. The V gene is TRBV9, the J gene TRBJ1-1; 8 bases are shared with TRBD1. This CDR3 is built from 20 residues. The V gene's germline CDR1 is SGDLS and CDR2 YYNGEE. V lost 4 bases, J lost 2 bases, and 22 bases stayed unmatched.

V is TRBV6-2 or TRBV6-3 and J is TRBJ2-5, with TRBD1 matching over 8 bases. Trimming cost V 0 bases and J 5 bases; bases outside gene matches: 11. Germline CDR1 reads MNHEY; CDR2 reads SVGEGT. This CDR3 comprises 17 residues. The DNA for the CDR3 is TGTGCCAGCAGTTACTCTCCCGCGACAGGGGACGGGGAGACCCAGTACTTC. This gives the protein CASSYSPATGDGETQYF.

This clone has a handful of counts. J is TRBJ2-7 and V is TRBV5-1, with 7 bases aligning to TRBD2. The CDR3 consists of 14 residues. Germline V gene lookup returns CDR1 SGHRS and CDR2 YFSETQ. J gave up 1 base and V 4 bases, and 5 bases lay outside the gene matches. This chain's CDR3 is CASSQAGRSYEQYF. CDR3 nucleotides: TGCGCCAGCAGCCAAGCGGGAAGGTCCTACGAGCAGTACTTC.

This clone was recorded only once. This sequence joins TRBV18 and TRBJ1-1; D might be TRBD1 (6 bases). This CDR3 region has 17 residues. V lost 6 bases, J lost 3 bases, and 23 bases lay in between. CDR1 and CDR2 from the germline V gene are KGHSH and LQKENI. CDR3 sequence (DNA): TGTGCCAGCTCCCCCGCAGGGGTCAAGCACATGGACACTGAAGCTTTCTTT. Its protein product is CASSPAGVKHMDTEAFF.

The chain joins TRBV7-3 to TRBJ1-1; the match to TRBD1 covers 7 bases. The V gene's germline CDR1 is SGHTA and CDR2 FQGTGA. The CDR3 consists of 14 residues. The V and J ends lost 3 bases and 1 base, in that order; junction bases with no gene match: 2. The CDR3: CASSLDRWNTEAFF. The DNA of the CDR3 is TGTGCCAGCAGCTTGGACAGGTGGAACACTGAAGCTTTCTTT.

This chain connects TRBV4-2 to TRBJ2-5; the match to TRBD2 covers 11 bases. CDR1 and CDR2 (germline): LGHNA, YNFKEQ. The CDR3 has 14 residues. V lost 4 bases to trimming and J lost 4 bases; unmatched junction nucleotides: 2. CDR3 amino acids: CASSPGLAGETQYF. Written as DNA, the CDR3 is TGTGCCAGCAGCCCCGGACTAGCGGGAGAGACCCAGTACTTC.

This chain connects TRBV7-2 to TRBJ2-2; tentatively, D is TRBD1 (6 bases). V lost 6 bases and J lost 2, with 13 bases in between. The CDR3 extends over 15 amino acids. Germline CDR1 reads SGHTA; CDR2 reads FQGNSA. Here the CDR3 reads CASSPRDTNTGELFF. The CDR3 region has the DNA TGTGCCAGCAGTCCCCGGGACACCAACACCGGGGAGCTGTTTTTT.

The chain couples TRBV12-5 to TRBJ1-4, with 10 bases fitting TRBD1. This CDR3 has 15 amino acids. The germline V gene encodes CDR1 LGHNT and CDR2 FRNRAP. The V gene end was trimmed by 4 bases and the J gene end by 7 bases; junction bases not matched to a gene: 6. This CDR3 is CASGSHRDRGEKLFF. DNA for the CDR3: TGTGCTAGTGGTTCCCACCGGGACAGGGGTGAAAAACTGTTTTTT.

The J gene is TRBJ2-7, the V gene TRBV27; TRBD2 matches at 15 bases. CDR1 and CDR2 (germline): MNHEY, SMNVEV (reference sequence). This CDR3 contains 18 residues. V trimming: 2 bases; J trimming: 2 bases; junction bases outside the gene matches: 7. The CDR3 DNA reads TGTGCCAGCAGTTTAGTTGGACTAGCGGGGGGGCTAGCCTACGAGCAGTACTTC. Translating it yields CASSLVGLAGGLAYEQYF.

The chain is built from TRBV18 and TRBJ1-2; D remains unclear. Trimming shortened V by 3 bases and J by 3 bases, and 11 bases separated the two germline ends. This CDR3 is built from 14 residues. Germline CDR1 KGHSH, CDR2 LQKENI. In nucleotides, the CDR3 is TGTGCCAGCTCACCTGGGGAGACCTACTATGGCTACACCTTC. Translated: CASSPGETYYGYTF.